This T cell receptor (beta chain) was identified during a study of T-cell reconstitution after alpha-beta-depleted transplantation in children. Using unique molecular identifiers, the investigators prepared the TCRbeta library. TCRdb analysed the PCR reads with MiXCR anew, one entry per CDR3 protein. The sample holds hundreds of thousands of distinct CDR3 sequences; 10% to 15% are singletons and the top ten take about 2.2%. The V end was cut by 1 base, the J end by 4 bases, with 14 bases between. Germline values: CDR1 SGHVS, CDR2 FNYEAQ. This CDR3 contains 15 residues. This clonotype was recorded at least ten times.

The TCR originated in a male patient aged 5 to 17 who had a stem cell transplant for acute myeloid leukemia, so the T cells may come from the graft donor. Source: PBMCs, mostly from graft donor cells, taken 360 days after TCRalphabeta/CD19-depleted stem cell transplant. V gene TRBV7-6 combines with J gene TRBJ2-7, with D perhaps TRBD1 (6 bases). The CDR3 sequence is CASSLVARGSYEQYF. In DNA, the CDR3 is TGTGCCAGCAGCTTAGTGGCCAGGGGTTCATACGAGCAGTACTTC.